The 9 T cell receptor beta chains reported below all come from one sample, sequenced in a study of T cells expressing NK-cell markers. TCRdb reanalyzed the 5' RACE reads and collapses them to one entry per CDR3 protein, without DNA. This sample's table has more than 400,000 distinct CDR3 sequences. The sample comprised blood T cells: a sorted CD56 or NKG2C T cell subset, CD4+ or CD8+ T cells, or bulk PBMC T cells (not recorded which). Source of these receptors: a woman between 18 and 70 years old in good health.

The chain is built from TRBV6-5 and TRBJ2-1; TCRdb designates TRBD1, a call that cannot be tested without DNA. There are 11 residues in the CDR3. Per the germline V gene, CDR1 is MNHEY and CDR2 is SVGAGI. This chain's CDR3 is CASTRANEQFF.

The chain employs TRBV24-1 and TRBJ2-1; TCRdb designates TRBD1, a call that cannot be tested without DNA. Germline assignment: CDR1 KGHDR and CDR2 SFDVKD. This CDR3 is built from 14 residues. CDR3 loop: CATSAGTLGNEQFF.

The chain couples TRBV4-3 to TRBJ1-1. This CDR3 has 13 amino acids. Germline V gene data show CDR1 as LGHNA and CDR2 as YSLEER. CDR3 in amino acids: CASSHSEGTEAFF.

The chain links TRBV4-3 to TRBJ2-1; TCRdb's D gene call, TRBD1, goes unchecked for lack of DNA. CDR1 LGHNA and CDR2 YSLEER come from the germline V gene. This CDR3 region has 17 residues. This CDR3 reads CASSQDPMAGGRNEQFF.

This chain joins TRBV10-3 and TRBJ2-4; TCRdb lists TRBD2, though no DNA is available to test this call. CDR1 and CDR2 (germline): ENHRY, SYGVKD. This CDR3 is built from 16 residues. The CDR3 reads CAISESGPPAKNIQYF.

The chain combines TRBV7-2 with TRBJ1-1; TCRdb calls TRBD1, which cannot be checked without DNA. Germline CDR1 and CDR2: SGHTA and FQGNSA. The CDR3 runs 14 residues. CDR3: CASSSRALNTEAFF. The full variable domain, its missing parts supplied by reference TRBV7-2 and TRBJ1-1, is GAGVSQSPSNKVTEKGKDVELRCDPISGHTALYWYRQSLGQGLEFLIYFQGNSAPDKSGLPSDRFSAERTGGSVSTLTIQRTQQEDSAVYLCASSSRALNTEAFFGQGTRLTVV.

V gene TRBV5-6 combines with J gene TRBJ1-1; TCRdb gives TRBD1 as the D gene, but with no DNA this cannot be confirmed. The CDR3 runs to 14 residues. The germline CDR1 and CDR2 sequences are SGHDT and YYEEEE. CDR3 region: CASSSGTANTEAFF.

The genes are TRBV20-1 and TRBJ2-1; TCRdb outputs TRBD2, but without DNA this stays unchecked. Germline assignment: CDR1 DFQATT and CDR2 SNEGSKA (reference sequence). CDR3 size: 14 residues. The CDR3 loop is CSAPPTRTHNEQFF.

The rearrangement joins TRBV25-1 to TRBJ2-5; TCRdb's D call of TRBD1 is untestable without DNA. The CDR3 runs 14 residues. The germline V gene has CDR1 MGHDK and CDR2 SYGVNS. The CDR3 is CASSEYSGEETQYF.